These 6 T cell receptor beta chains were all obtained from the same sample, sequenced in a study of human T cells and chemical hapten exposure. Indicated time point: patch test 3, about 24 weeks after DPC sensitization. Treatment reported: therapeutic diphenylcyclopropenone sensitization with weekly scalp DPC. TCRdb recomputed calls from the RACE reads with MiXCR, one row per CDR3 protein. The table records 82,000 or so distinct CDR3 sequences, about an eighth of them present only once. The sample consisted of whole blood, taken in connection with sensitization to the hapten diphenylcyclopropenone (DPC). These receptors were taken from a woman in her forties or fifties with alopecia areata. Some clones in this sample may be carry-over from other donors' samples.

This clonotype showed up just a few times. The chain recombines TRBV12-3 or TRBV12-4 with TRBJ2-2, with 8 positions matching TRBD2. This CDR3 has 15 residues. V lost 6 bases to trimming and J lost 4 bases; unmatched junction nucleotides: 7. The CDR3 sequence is CASSQSGSGTGELFF. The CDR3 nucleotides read TGTGCCAGCAGCCAGAGCGGGAGTGGCACCGGGGAGCTGTTTTTT.

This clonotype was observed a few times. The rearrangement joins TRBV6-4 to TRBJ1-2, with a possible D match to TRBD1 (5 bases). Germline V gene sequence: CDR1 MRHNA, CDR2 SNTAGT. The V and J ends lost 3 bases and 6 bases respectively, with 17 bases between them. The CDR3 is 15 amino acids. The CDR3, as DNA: TGTGCCAGCAGTGAGAAGGGGATGAGCGCCAATGGCTACACCTTC. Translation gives CASSEKGMSANGYTF.

CDR3 nucleotides: TGCAGTGCCCTGGGGGACGGGGTCACCGGGGAGCTGTTTTTT. It codes for CSALGDGVTGELFF. The rearrangement links TRBV20-1 to TRBJ2-2; D is possibly TRBD1 or TRBD2 (5 bases each). Trimming shortened V by 6 bases and J by 4 bases, and 15 bases separated the two germline ends. Germline V gives CDR1 DFQATT, CDR2 SNEGSKA (reference sequence). The CDR3 is made up of 14 amino acids.

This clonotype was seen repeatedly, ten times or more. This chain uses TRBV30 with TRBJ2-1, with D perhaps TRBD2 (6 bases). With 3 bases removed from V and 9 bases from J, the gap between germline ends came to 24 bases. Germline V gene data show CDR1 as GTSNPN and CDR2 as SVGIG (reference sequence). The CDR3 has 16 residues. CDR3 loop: CAWSSTRDSVPTEQFF. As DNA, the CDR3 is TGTGCCTGGAGCTCAACCCGGGACTCGGTTCCCACTGAGCAGTTCTTC.

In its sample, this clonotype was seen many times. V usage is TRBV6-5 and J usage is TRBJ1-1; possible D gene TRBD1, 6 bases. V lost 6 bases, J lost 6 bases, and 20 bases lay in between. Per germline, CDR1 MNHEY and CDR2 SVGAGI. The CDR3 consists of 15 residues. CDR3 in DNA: TGTGCCAGCAGCACAACCGGGGGCGGGCACTCTGAAGCTTTCTTT. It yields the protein CASSTTGGGHSEAFF.

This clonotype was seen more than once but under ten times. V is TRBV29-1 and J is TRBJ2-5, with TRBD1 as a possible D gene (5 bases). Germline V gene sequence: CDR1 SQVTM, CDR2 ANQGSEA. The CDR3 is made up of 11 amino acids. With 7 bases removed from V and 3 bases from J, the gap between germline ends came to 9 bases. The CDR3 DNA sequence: TGCAGCGCAGGCAGGGAAGAGACCCAGTACTTC. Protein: CSAGREETQYF.